The rows below give T cell receptor beta chains drawn from one sample of a study of T cell responses to AZD1222 COVID-19 vaccine. Some clones are missing from TCRdb's copy, which holds only in-frame ones; the method was immunoSEQ multiplex PCR. The data contain some 150,000 clones, over 80% of them singletons. The source material was peripheral blood, sampled on day 0 of MenACWY control vaccination. Every receptor here comes from an adult in good health. Each CDR3 is given with its conserved first and last residue. Each record gives: D gene, clone size, V gene, J gene, CDR3 DNA, CDR3 protein. A D gene is named only where the DNA matches it firmly. Expanded clones are given a class, and other clones once, few, many or no size at all.

D gene: -; clone size: -; V gene: TRBV19; J gene: TRBJ1-5; CDR3 DNA: TGTGCCAGTAGTAACCCCTTAACTTTGCTCAATCAGCCCCAGCATTTT; CDR3 protein: CASSNPLTLLNQPQHF
D gene: -; clone size: -; V gene: TRBV19; J gene: TRBJ1-1; CDR3 DNA: TGTGCCAGTAGGAGGGGGGAACTCATGAACACTGAAGCTTTCTTT; CDR3 protein: CASRRGELMNTEAFF
D gene: -; clone size: -; V gene: TRBV19; J gene: TRBJ2-5; CDR3 DNA: TGTGCCAGTATGGGGAGGCTACAAGAGACCCAGTACTTC; CDR3 protein: CASMGRLQETQYF
D gene: -; clone size: -; V gene: TRBV7-9; J gene: TRBJ2-1; CDR3 DNA: TGTGCCAGCAGCACCAGAGACAATGAGCAGTTCTTC; CDR3 protein: CASSTRDNEQFF
D gene: -; clone size: -; V gene: TRBV19; J gene: TRBJ1-6; CDR3 DNA: TGTGCCACACCCCCTCACACGAGCTCCTATAATTCACCCCTCCACTTT; CDR3 protein: CATPPHTSSYNSPLHF
D gene: -; clone size: -; V gene: TRBV28; J gene: TRBJ1-1; CDR3 DNA: TGTGCCAGCAGTTTATCCACGGCGGGAATGAACACTGAAGCTTTCTTT; CDR3 protein: CASSLSTAGMNTEAFF
D gene: TRBD2; clone size: -; V gene: TRBV28; J gene: TRBJ2-7; CDR3 DNA: TGTGCCAGCAGTCCGTCCGGGACTAGCGTCCCCTACGAGCAGTACTTC; CDR3 protein: CASSPSGTSVPYEQYF
D gene: TRBD1; clone size: -; V gene: TRBV5-1; J gene: TRBJ1-4; CDR3 DNA: TGCGCCAGCAGCTGGGGACAGGGGAAGGATGAAAAACTGTTTTTT; CDR3 protein: CASSWGQGKDEKLFF
D gene: TRBD2; clone size: -; V gene: TRBV5-1; J gene: TRBJ2-1; CDR3 DNA: TGCGCCAGCAGCCCCGGACTAGTGGCCTACAATGAGCAGTTCTTC; CDR3 protein: CASSPGLVAYNEQFF
D gene: -; clone size: -; V gene: TRBV6-5; J gene: TRBJ1-2; CDR3 DNA: TGTGCCAGCAGTTCCCCCTTGGGGGTGAACTATGGCTACACCTTC; CDR3 protein: CASSSPLGVNYGYTF
D gene: -; clone size: -; V gene: TRBV5-1; J gene: TRBJ2-7; CDR3 DNA: TGCGCCAGCAGCTTGGAGCAGGGAGGGGGCGAGCAGTACTTC; CDR3 protein: CASSLEQGGGEQYF
D gene: -; clone size: -; V gene: TRBV28; J gene: TRBJ1-2; CDR3 DNA: TGTGCCAGCAGTTCGGGGGATGGCTACACCTTC; CDR3 protein: CASSSGDGYTF
D gene: TRBD2; clone size: -; V gene: TRBV5-4; J gene: TRBJ2-2; CDR3 DNA: TGTGCCAGCGGTGCCGGGACTAGCGGGAGAGGCACCGGGGAGCTGTTTTTT; CDR3 protein: CASGAGTSGRGTGELFF
D gene: -; clone size: -; V gene: TRBV21-1; J gene: TRBJ2-7; CDR3 DNA: TGTGCCAGGATTCAGTGGAGGCGATCTTCGGGACAGGGAGCCGAGCAGTACTTC; CDR3 protein: CARIQWRRSSGQGAEQYF
D gene: TRBD1; clone size: -; V gene: TRBV6-6; J gene: TRBJ1-5; CDR3 DNA: TGTGCCAGCAGCCGACAGGGGCTAAGTCAGCCCCAGCATTTT; CDR3 protein: CASSRQGLSQPQHF
D gene: -; clone size: -; V gene: TRBV3-1/TRBV3-2; J gene: TRBJ1-3; CDR3 DNA: TGTGCCAGCAGCCAGGTGTGGTCTGGAAACACCATATATTTT; CDR3 protein: CASSQVWSGNTIYF
D gene: -; clone size: -; V gene: TRBV24-1; J gene: TRBJ1-5; CDR3 DNA: TGTGCCGCGCGCGGTCTCTGGGAAACCCTGTGGCCCCAGCATTTT; CDR3 protein: CAARGLWETLWPQHF
D gene: TRBD1; clone size: -; V gene: TRBV4-1; J gene: TRBJ2-5; CDR3 DNA: TGCGCCAGCAGCTACTCCGGGACAGGAAAGGAGACCCAGTACTTC; CDR3 protein: CASSYSGTGKETQYF
D gene: TRBD2; clone size: -; V gene: TRBV24-1; J gene: TRBJ2-3; CDR3 DNA: TGTGCCACCAGTGCCCAGAGGCTAGCGGGAGTTGCAGATACGCAGTATTTT; CDR3 protein: CATSAQRLAGVADTQYF
D gene: -; clone size: -; V gene: TRBV19; J gene: TRBJ2-1; CDR3 DNA: TGTGCCAGTAGTATAGATATGGGTGCCTACAATGAGCAGTTCTTC; CDR3 protein: CASSIDMGAYNEQFF
D gene: -; clone size: -; V gene: TRBV4-1; J gene: TRBJ1-1; CDR3 DNA: TGCGCCAGCAGCCCCACCCCGAGGGGGGACATTGAAGCTTTCTTT; CDR3 protein: CASSPTPRGDIEAFF
D gene: -; clone size: -; V gene: TRBV20-1; J gene: TRBJ1-1; CDR3 DNA: TGCAGTGCTAGAGCACAGGAAGCTTTCTTT; CDR3 protein: CSARAQEAFF
D gene: -; clone size: once; V gene: TRBV12-3/TRBV12-4; J gene: TRBJ1-4; CDR3 DNA: TGTGCCAGCAGTTTAGCTGAAAAACTGTTTTTT; CDR3 protein: CASSLAEKLFF
D gene: -; clone size: -; V gene: TRBV10-2; J gene: TRBJ2-2; CDR3 DNA: TGCGCCAGCAGTGACCTTGACAGGGAGCTGTTTTTT; CDR3 protein: CASSDLDRELFF
D gene: -; clone size: -; V gene: TRBV2; J gene: TRBJ2-3; CDR3 DNA: TGTGCCAGCAGAGCCGACAGGACGAGCACAGATACGCAGTATTTT; CDR3 protein: CASRADRTSTDTQYF
D gene: TRBD1; clone size: -; V gene: TRBV20-1; J gene: TRBJ1-1; CDR3 DNA: TGCAGTGCTAGAGATTCAGGGGGGGCTTTCTTT; CDR3 protein: CSARDSGGAFF
D gene: -; clone size: -; V gene: TRBV12-3/TRBV12-4; J gene: TRBJ2-7; CDR3 DNA: TGTGCCAGCAGTTTAGACAGTACCTACGAGCAGTACTTC; CDR3 protein: CASSLDSTYEQYF
D gene: -; clone size: -; V gene: TRBV10-3; J gene: TRBJ2-7; CDR3 DNA: TGTGCCACCGCGGACTACTCCGGGAGCGCCGTGCACGAGCAGTACTTC; CDR3 protein: CATADYSGSAVHEQYF
D gene: -; clone size: -; V gene: TRBV30; J gene: TRBJ1-1; CDR3 DNA: TGTGCCTGGACTCGAGGACAGAGAAACACTGAAGCTTTCTTT; CDR3 protein: CAWTRGQRNTEAFF
D gene: TRBD1; clone size: few; V gene: TRBV27; J gene: TRBJ2-7; CDR3 DNA: TGTGCCAGCAAGACAGTGCAGGGGGCATCGTCCTACGAGCAGTACTTC; CDR3 protein: CASKTVQGASSYEQYF
D gene: -; clone size: -; V gene: TRBV6-5; J gene: TRBJ1-1; CDR3 DNA: TGTGCCAGCTTCGTAGCGGACTGGAACACTGAAGCTTTCTTT; CDR3 protein: CASFVADWNTEAFF
D gene: TRBD2; clone size: -; V gene: TRBV3-1/TRBV3-2; J gene: TRBJ2-5; CDR3 DNA: TGTGCCAGCAGCCAAGGCTACCCGCTAGCGGGGGGCCGGCCGGAGACCCAGTACTTC; CDR3 protein: CASSQGYPLAGGRPETQYF
D gene: -; clone size: -; V gene: TRBV10-3; J gene: TRBJ1-2; CDR3 DNA: TGTGCCATCAGTGAGAGGACACCAAGAGGCTACACCTTC; CDR3 protein: CAISERTPRGYTF
D gene: TRBD1; clone size: -; V gene: TRBV19; J gene: TRBJ1-5; CDR3 DNA: TGTGCCAGTAGTATAGGGACAGGGAGGGTCAATCAGCCCCAGCATTTT; CDR3 protein: CASSIGTGRVNQPQHF
D gene: TRBD1; clone size: once; V gene: TRBV6-5; J gene: TRBJ1-1; CDR3 DNA: TGTGCCAGCAGTTTACAGGGGGCCCCTGAAGCTTTCTTT; CDR3 protein: CASSLQGAPEAFF
D gene: -; clone size: -; V gene: TRBV4-1; J gene: TRBJ2-7; CDR3 DNA: TGCGCCAGCAGCCCCCCAGGACGGGACTACGAGCAGTACTTC; CDR3 protein: CASSPPGRDYEQYF
D gene: -; clone size: -; V gene: TRBV28; J gene: TRBJ1-5; CDR3 DNA: TGTGCCAGCAGTTTAAGGAACAGAAGGGGTCAGCCCCAGCATTTT; CDR3 protein: CASSLRNRRGQPQHF
D gene: TRBD2; clone size: -; V gene: TRBV25-1; J gene: TRBJ2-3; CDR3 DNA: TGTGCCAGCAGGGGGACTAGCGATTACACAGATACGCAGTATTTT; CDR3 protein: CASRGTSDYTDTQYF
D gene: -; clone size: -; V gene: TRBV29-1; J gene: TRBJ1-5; CDR3 DNA: TGCAGCGTTGAGGGCCCAGGGTACGAGAATCAGCCCCAGCATTTT; CDR3 protein: CSVEGPGYENQPQHF
D gene: -; clone size: -; V gene: TRBV24-1; J gene: TRBJ2-7; CDR3 DNA: TGTGCCACCAGTGCCAGCTACGAGCAGTACTTC; CDR3 protein: CATSASYEQYF
D gene: -; clone size: -; V gene: TRBV28; J gene: TRBJ2-2; CDR3 DNA: TGTGCCAGCAGCTTTACTGCGGGAAACACCGGGGAGCTGTTTTTT; CDR3 protein: CASSFTAGNTGELFF
D gene: TRBD1; clone size: -; V gene: TRBV10-3; J gene: TRBJ1-1; CDR3 DNA: TGTGCCATCAGCCGGACAGGAGGTGGCACTGAAGCTTTCTTT; CDR3 protein: CAISRTGGGTEAFF
D gene: TRBD1; clone size: -; V gene: TRBV5-1; J gene: TRBJ1-2; CDR3 DNA: TGCGCCAGCAGCTTAGGGCCGGGACAGGGGGTTGCTGGCTACACCTTC; CDR3 protein: CASSLGPGQGVAGYTF
D gene: -; clone size: -; V gene: TRBV5-1; J gene: TRBJ1-2; CDR3 DNA: TGCGCCAGCAGCTTGGACACCTCGGGGGACGGCTACACCTTC; CDR3 protein: CASSLDTSGDGYTF
D gene: -; clone size: many; V gene: TRBV27; J gene: TRBJ1-1; CDR3 DNA: TGTGCCAGCAGTTTAAGTTTCTCCGGACGGTTTGAAGCTTTCTTT; CDR3 protein: CASSLSFSGRFEAFF